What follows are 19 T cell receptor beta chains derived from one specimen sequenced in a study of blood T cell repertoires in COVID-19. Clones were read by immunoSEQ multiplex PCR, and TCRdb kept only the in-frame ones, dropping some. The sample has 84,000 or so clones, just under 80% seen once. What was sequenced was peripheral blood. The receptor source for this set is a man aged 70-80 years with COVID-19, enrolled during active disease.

The CDR3 sequence: CASSSGQGAYEQYF. DNA for the CDR3: TGTGCCAGCAGCTCGGGACAGGGTGCCTACGAGCAGTACTTC. The V and J genes are TRBV5-6 and TRBJ2-7, with TRBD1 identical over 9 bases. CDR3 size: 14 residues. The trim removed 3 bases at V and 2 bases at J, leaving 3 bases unmatched. Germline V lookup: CDR1 SGHDT, CDR2 YYEEEE.

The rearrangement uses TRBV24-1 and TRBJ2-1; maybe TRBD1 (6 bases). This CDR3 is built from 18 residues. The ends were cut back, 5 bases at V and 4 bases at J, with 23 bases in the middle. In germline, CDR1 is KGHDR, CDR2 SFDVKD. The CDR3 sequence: CATSGGLTGGALYNEQFF. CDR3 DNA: TGTGCCACCAGTGGGGGGCTAACGGGCGGCGCCCTGTACAATGAGCAGTTCTTC.

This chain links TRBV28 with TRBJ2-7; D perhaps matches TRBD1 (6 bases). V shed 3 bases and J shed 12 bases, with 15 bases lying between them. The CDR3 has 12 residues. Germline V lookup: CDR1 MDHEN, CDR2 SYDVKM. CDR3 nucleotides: TGTGCCAGCAGTTTCTCAGGGCAGGGGTCGTACTTC. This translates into CASSFSGQGSYF. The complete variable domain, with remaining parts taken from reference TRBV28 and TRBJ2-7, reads DVKVTQSSRYLVKRTGEKVFLECVQDMDHENMFWYRQDPGLGLRLIYFSYDVKMKEKGDIPEGYSVSREKKERFSLILESASTNQTSMYLCASSFSGQGSYFGPGTRLTVT.

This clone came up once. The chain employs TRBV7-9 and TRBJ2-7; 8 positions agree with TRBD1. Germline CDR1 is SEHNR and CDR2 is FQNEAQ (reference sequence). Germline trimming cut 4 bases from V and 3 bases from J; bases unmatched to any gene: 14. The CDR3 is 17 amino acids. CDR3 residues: CASSSTPGTGGIYEQYF. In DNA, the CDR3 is TGTGCCAGCAGCTCGACGCCCGGGACAGGTGGGATCTACGAGCAGTACTTC.

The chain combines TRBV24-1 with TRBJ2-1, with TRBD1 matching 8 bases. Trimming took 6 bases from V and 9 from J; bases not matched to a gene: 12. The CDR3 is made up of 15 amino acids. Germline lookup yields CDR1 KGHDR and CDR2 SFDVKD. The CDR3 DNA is TGTGCCACCAGTCCGACAGGGGTGCCCTATGGTGAGCAGTTCTTC. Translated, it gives CATSPTGVPYGEQFF.

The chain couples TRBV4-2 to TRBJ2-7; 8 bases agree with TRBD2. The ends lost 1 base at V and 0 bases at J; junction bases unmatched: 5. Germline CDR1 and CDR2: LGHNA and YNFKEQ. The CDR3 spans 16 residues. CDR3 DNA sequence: TGTGCCAGCAGCCAAGGTGGCACTAGCGGCTCCTACGAGCAGTACTTC. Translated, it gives CASSQGGTSGSYEQYF.

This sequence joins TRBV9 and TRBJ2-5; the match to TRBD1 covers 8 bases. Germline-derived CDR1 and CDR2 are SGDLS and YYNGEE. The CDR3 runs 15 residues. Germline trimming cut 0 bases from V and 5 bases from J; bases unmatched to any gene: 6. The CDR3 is CASSVGSGGWETQYF. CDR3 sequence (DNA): TGTGCCAGCAGCGTAGGGTCAGGGGGCTGGGAGACCCAGTACTTC.

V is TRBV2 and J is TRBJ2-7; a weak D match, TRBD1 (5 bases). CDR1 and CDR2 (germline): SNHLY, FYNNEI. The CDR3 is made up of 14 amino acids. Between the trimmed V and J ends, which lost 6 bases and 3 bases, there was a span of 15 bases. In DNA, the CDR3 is TGTGCCAGCAGGCGGCAGGGCCCGGGCTACGAGCAGTACTTC. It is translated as CASRRQGPGYEQYF.

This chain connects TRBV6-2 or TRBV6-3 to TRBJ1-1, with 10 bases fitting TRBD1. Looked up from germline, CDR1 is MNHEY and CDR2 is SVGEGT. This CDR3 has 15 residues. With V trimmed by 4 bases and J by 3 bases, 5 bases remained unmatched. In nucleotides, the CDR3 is TGTGCCAGCAGTTCTCCAGGACAGGGGGACACTGAAGCTTTCTTT. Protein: CASSSPGQGDTEAFF.

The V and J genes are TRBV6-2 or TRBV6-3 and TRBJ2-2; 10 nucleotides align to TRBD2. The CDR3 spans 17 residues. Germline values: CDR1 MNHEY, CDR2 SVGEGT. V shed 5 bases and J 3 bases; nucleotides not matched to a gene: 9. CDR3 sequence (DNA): TGTGCCAGCAGTAAACTCGCTCTAGCGGGGGACACCGGGGAGCTGTTTTTT. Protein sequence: CASSKLALAGDTGELFF.

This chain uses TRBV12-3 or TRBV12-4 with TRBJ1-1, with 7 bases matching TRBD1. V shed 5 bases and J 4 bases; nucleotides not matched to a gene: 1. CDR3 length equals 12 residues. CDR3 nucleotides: TGTGCCAGCAGTGCAGGGGGCACTGAAGCTTTCTTT. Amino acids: CASSAGGTEAFF.

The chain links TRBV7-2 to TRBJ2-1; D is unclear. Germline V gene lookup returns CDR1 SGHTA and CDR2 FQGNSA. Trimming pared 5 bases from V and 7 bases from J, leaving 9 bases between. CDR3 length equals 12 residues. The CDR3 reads CASSKSRNEQFF. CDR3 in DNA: TGTGCCAGCAGCAAGTCCCGGAATGAGCAGTTCTTC.

DNA of the CDR3: TGTGCCAGCAGTCCCGAACCGAGACAGGGCGGAGGCTACACCTTC. Its protein product is CASSPEPRQGGGYTF. The chain recombines TRBV7-3 with TRBJ1-2; 7 nucleotides match TRBD1. V shed 6 bases and J 8 bases; nucleotides not matched to a gene: 15. Germline V gene lookup returns CDR1 SGHTA and CDR2 FQGTGA. The CDR3 covers 15 residues.

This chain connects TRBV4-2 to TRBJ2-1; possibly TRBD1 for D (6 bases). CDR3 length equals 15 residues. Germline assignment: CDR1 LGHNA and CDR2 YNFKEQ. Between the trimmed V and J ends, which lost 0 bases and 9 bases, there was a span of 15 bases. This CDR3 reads CASSQDRIVGGEQFF. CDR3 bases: TGTGCCAGCAGCCAAGATAGAATTGTAGGGGGTGAGCAGTTCTTC.

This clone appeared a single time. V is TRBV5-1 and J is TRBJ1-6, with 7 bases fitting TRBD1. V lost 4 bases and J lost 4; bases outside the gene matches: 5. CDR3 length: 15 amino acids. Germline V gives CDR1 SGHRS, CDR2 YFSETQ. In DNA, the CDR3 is TGCGCCAGCAGCCCACAGGGGACGTATAATTCACCCCTCCACTTT. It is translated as CASSPQGTYNSPLHF.

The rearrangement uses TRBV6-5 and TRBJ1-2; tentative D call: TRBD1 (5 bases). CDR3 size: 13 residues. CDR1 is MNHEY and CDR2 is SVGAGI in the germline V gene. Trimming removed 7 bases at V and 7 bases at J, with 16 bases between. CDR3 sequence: CASIAEGFGGYTF. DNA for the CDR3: TGTGCCAGCATCGCGGAGGGGTTTGGTGGCTACACCTTC.

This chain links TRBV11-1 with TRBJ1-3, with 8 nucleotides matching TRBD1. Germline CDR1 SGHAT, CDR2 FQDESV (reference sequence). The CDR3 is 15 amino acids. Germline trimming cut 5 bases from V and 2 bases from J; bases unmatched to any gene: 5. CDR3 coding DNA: TGTGCCAGCAGCATCAGGGGGCTAACTGGAAACACCATATATTTT. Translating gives CASSIRGLTGNTIYF.

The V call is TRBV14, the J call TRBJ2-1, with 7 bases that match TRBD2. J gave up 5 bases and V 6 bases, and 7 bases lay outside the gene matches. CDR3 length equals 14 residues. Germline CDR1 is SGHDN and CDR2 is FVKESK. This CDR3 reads CASRGLDGNNEQFF. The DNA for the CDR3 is TGTGCCAGCAGAGGACTAGATGGGAACAATGAGCAGTTCTTC.

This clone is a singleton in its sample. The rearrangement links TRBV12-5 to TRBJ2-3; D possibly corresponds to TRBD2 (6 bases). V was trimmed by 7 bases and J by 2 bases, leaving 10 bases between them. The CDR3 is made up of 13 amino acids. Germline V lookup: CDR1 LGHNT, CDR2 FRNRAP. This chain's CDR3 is CASVPGVTDTQYF. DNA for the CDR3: TGTGCTAGTGTCCCGGGGGTCACAGATACGCAGTATTTT.